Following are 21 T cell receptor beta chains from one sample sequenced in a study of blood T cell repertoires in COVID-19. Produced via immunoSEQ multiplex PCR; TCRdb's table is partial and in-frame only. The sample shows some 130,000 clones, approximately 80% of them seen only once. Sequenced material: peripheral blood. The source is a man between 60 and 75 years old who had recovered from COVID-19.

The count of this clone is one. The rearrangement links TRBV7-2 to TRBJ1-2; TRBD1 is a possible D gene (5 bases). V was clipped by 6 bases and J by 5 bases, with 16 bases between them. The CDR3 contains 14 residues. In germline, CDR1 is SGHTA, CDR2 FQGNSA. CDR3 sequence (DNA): TGTGCCAGCAGGGGGGGGAACGGAAAATATGGCTACACCTTC. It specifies CASRGGNGKYGYTF.

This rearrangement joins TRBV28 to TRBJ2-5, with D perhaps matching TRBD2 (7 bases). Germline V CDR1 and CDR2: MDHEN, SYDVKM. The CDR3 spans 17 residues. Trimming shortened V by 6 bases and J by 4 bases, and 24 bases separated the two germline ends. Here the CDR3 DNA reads TGTGCCAGCAGGCCTCTCGGGGGGCGGGACGCCCTAGAGACCCAGTACTTC. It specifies CASRPLGGRDALETQYF.

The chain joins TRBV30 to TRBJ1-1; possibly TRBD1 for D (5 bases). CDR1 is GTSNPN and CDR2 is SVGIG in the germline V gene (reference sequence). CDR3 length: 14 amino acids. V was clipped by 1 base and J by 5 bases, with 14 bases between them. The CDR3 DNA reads TGTGCCTGGAGTGCTCTAGGGGCGCTTACTGAAGCTTTCTTT. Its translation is CAWSALGALTEAFF.

The CDR3: CASTRLAGRTGELFF. For the CDR3, the DNA is TGTGCCAGCACCAGACTAGCGGGGAGAACCGGGGAGCTGTTTTTT. The chain carries TRBV6-5 and TRBJ2-2; 11 positions agree with TRBD2. Germline CDR1 reads MNHEY; CDR2 reads SVGAGI. The CDR3 runs to 15 residues. Germline trimming cut 7 bases from V and 5 bases from J; bases unmatched to any gene: 6.

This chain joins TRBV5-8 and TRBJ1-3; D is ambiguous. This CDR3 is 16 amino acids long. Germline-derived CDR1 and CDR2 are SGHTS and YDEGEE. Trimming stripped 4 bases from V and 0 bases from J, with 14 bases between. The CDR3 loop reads CASSGREAYSGNTIYF. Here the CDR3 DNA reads TGTGCCAGCAGCGGTCGGGAAGCCTACTCTGGAAACACCATATATTTT.

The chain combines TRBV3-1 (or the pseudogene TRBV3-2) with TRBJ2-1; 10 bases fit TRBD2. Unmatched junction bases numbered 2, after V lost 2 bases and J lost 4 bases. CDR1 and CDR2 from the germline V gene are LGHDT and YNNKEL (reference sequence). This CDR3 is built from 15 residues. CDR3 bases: TGTGCCAGCAGCCAAAGAGCGGGGGGGTACAATGAGCAGTTCTTC. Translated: CASSQRAGGYNEQFF.

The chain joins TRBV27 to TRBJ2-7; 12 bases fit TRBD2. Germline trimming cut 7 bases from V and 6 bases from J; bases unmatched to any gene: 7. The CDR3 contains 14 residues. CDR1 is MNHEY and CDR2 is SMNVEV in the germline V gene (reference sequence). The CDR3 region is CASTRTSGIGEQYF. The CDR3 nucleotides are TGTGCCAGCACCAGGACTAGCGGGATAGGCGAGCAGTACTTC.

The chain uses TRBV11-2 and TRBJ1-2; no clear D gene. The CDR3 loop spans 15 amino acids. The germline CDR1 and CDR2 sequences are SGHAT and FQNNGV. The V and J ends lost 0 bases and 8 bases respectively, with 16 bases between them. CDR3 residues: CASSLEPSYTSGYTF. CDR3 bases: TGTGCCAGCAGCTTAGAGCCATCTTATACGAGCGGCTACACCTTC.

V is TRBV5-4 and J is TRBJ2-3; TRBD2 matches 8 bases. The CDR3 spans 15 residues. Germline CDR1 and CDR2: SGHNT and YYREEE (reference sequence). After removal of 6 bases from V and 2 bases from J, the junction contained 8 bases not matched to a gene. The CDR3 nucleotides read TGTGCCAGCACCCCGGGAGGGGGACTCACAGATACGCAGTATTTT. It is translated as CASTPGGGLTDTQYF.

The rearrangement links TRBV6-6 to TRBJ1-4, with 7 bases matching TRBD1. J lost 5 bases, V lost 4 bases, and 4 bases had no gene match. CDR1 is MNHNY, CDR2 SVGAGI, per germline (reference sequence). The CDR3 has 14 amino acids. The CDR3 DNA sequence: TGTGCCAGCAGTTTCGACAGGGACAATGAAAAACTGTTTTTT. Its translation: CASSFDRDNEKLFF.

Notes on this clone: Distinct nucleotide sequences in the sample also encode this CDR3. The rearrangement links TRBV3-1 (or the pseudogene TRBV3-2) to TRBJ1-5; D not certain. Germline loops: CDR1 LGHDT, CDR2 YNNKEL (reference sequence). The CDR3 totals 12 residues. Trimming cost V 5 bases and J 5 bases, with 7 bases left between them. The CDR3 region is CASSSGDQPQHF. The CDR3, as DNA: TGTGCCAGCAGCAGCGGCGATCAGCCCCAGCATTTT.

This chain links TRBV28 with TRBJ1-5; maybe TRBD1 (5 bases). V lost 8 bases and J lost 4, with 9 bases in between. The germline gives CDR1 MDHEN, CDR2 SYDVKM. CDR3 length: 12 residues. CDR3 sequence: CASAQGNQPQHF. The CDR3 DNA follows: TGTGCCAGCGCCCAGGGTAATCAGCCCCAGCATTTT.

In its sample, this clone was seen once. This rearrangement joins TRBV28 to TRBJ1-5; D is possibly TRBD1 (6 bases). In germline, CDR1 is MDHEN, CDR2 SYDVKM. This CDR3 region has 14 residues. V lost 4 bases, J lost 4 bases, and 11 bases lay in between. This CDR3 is CASSSQGVNQPQHF. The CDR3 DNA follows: TGTGCCAGCAGTTCACAGGGTGTAAATCAGCCCCAGCATTTT.

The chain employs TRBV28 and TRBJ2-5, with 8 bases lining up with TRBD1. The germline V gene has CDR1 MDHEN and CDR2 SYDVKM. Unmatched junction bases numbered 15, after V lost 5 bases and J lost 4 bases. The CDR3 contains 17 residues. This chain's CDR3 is CASSLRTGSVSIETQYF. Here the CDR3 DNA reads TGTGCCAGCAGTCTCCGGACAGGGAGTGTTTCTATAGAGACCCAGTACTTC.

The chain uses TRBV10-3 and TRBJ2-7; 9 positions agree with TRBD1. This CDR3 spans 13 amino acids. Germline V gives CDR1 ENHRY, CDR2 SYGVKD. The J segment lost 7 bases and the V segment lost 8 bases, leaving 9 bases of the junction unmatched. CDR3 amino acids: CAIARDRAGEQYF. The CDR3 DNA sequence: TGTGCCATCGCCCGGGACAGGGCGGGGGAGCAGTACTTC.

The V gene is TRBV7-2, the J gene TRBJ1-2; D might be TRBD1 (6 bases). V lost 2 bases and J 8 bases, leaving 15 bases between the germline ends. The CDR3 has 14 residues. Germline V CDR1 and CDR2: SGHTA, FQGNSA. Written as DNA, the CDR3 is TGTGCCAGCAGCTTAAGGGCGGCAGGGGAGGGCTACACCTTC. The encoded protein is CASSLRAAGEGYTF.

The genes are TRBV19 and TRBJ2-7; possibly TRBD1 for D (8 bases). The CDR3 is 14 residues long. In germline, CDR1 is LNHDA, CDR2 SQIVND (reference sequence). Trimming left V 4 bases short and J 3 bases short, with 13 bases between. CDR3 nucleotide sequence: TGTGCCAGTAGTACGGACAGGGAGGGCTACGAGCAGTACTTC. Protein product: CASSTDREGYEQYF. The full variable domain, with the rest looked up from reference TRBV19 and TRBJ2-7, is DGGITQSPKYLFRKEGQNVTLSCEQNLNHDAMYWYRQDPGQGLRLIYYSQIVNDFQKGDIAEGYSVSREKKESFPLTVTSAQKNPTAFYLCASSTDREGYEQYFGPGTRLTVT.

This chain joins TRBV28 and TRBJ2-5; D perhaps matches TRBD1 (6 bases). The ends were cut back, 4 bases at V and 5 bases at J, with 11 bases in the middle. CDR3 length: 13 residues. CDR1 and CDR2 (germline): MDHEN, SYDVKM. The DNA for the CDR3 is TGTGCCAGCAGTTCCGGGACACTTGAGACCCAGTACTTC. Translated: CASSSGTLETQYF.

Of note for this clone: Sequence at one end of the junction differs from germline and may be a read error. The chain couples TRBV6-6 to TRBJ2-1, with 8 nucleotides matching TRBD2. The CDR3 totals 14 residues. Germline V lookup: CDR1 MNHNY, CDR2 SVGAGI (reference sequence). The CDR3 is CASTYLAGSNEQFF. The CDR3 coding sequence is TGTGCCAGCACTTACCTAGCGGGCTCTAATGAGCAGTTCTTC.

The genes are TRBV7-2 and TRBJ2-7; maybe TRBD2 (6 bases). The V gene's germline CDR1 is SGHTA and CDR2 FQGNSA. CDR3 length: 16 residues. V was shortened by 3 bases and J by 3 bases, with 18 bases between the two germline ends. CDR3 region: CASSFAPMGGSYEQYF. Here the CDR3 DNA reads TGTGCCAGCAGCTTCGCGCCCATGGGGGGAAGCTACGAGCAGTACTTC.

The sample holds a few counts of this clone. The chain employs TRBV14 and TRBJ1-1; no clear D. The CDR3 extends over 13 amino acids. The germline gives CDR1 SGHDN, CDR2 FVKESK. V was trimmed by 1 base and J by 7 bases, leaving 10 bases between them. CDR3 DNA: TGTGCCAGCAGCCAAGGGGCAGTAGGTGAAGCTTTCTTT. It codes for CASSQGAVGEAFF. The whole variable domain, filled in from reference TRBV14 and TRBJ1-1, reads EAGVTQFPSHSVIEKGQTVTLRCDPISGHDNLYWYRRVMGKEIKFLLHFVKESKQDESGMPNNRFLAERTGGTYSTLKVQPAELEDSGVYFCASSQGAVGEAFFGQGTRLTVV.